This T cell receptor (beta chain) originates from a study of molecular identifiers for immune sequencing clone quantification. There are many counts of this clonotype. Its antigen is still unknown. The CDR3 is made up of 14 amino acids. The V and J ends lost 6 bases and 10 bases, in that order; junction bases with no gene match: 6. CDR1 and CDR2 from the germline V gene are MNHEY and SMNVEV (reference sequence). The bulk TCR libraries were made with methods described before and with listed TCR primers. Each CDR3 protein is one row after TCRdb ran MiXCR on the PCR reads. The table lists about 320,000 distinct CDR3 sequences, over 20% of them singletons. Sequencing libraries of naive CD8 cells derived from approximately 20,000 to 1,000,000 sorted cells with 10%, 30% or 50% RNA. Whole-study findings and limits: Should identical TCR molecules share a barcode, the sizes of highly expanded clones could be underestimated. It was shown that clones above 20 RNA copies held over 98% of effector molecules, but under 1% in naive cells.

The source of this sequence is a human donor in good health. Some libraries in this study had Jurkat cell RNA spiked in. The genes are TRBV27 and TRBJ1-6; 10 bases map to TRBD1. The sequencing input was naive CD8+ T cells from blood, with Jurkat cell RNA spiked in. Subset: FACS-sorted CD8+CD4-CCR7+CD45RA+ naive T cells. CDR3 sequence: CASSWGTGDSPLHF. The CDR3 coding sequence is TGTGCCAGCAGCTGGGGGACAGGGGACTCACCCCTCCACTTT.